One sample yielded the 11 T cell receptor beta chains listed below, sequenced in a study of radiotherapy plus CTLA-4 blockade in lung cancer. Sequencing was performed with immunoSEQ multiplex PCR; in TCRdb, only in-frame clones are kept and a portion is missing. Of 85,000 to 130,000 clones listed, more than 70% are singletons. Here the sequenced sample was peripheral blood, taken from a patient treated with radiotherapy plus ipilimumab. All receptors derive from a human donor with non-small cell lung cancer that progressed on radiotherapy plus ipilimumab. Some clones in this sample may be carry-over from other donors' samples.

This clone was counted between two and nine times. The gene calls are TRBV4-1 and TRBJ1-5; D is perhaps TRBD1 (5 bases). The CDR3 covers 13 residues. V shed 0 bases and J shed 7 bases, with 7 bases lying between them. From germline, CDR1 is MGHRA and CDR2 YSYEKL. Here the CDR3 DNA reads TGCGCCAGCAGCCAAGACAGGGTCCAGCCCCAGCATTTT. Translating gives CASSQDRVQPQHF.

This chain uses TRBV19 with TRBJ2-5; D gene ambiguous. Deletions cut 6 bases from V and 5 bases from J, with 7 bases between. CDR3 length: 11 residues. In germline, CDR1 is LNHDA, CDR2 SQIVND (reference sequence). This CDR3 is CASSWGETQYF. The DNA for the CDR3 is TGTGCCAGTAGCTGGGGTGAGACCCAGTACTTC.

The DNA for the CDR3 is TGTGCCAGCAGCTTCCAAGGCTATGGCTACACCTTC. Translation: CASSFQGYGYTF. V gene TRBV5-5 combines with J gene TRBJ1-2; D not certain. Germline loops: CDR1 SGHKS, CDR2 YYEKEE (reference sequence). With 2 bases removed from V and 4 bases from J, the gap between germline ends came to 6 bases. The CDR3 is 12 amino acids.

The CDR3 here is CASSAGLSGNTIYF. The CDR3 DNA reads as TGTGCCAGCAGCGCGGGATTGTCTGGAAACACCATATATTTT. The chain has TRBV5-4 and TRBJ1-3; no clear D gene. Trimming shortened V by 4 bases and J by 1 base, and 9 bases separated the two germline ends. This CDR3 spans 14 amino acids. The germline gives CDR1 SGHNT, CDR2 YYREEE (reference sequence).

The chain is built from TRBV18 and TRBJ1-2; maybe TRBD1 (6 bases). CDR3 length: 14 amino acids. Germline V gene data show CDR1 as KGHSH and CDR2 as LQKENI. V was cut by 2 bases and J by 7 bases, with 14 bases left in between. The CDR3 nucleotides are TGTGCCAGCTCACCAGGTGCCCCCAGGGGTGGCTACACCTTC. It yields the protein CASSPGAPRGGYTF.

This clone was detected only a few times. The chain carries TRBV13 and TRBJ2-3; D unresolved. CDR3 length equals 14 residues. Per germline, CDR1 PRHDT and CDR2 FYEKMQ (reference sequence). V was clipped by 6 bases and J by 0 bases, with 10 bases between them. The CDR3: CASSSTASTDTQYF. CDR3 bases: TGTGCCAGCAGTTCGACGGCTAGCACAGATACGCAGTATTTT.

This rearrangement joins TRBV7-2 to TRBJ1-6; 8 positions agree with TRBD1. Germline loops: CDR1 SGHTA, CDR2 FQGNSA. This CDR3 has 17 amino acids. The ends lost 5 bases at V and 0 bases at J; junction bases unmatched: 6. The CDR3 DNA sequence: TGTGCCAGCAGCCCGCGACAGGGGAGCTCCTATAATTCACCCCTCCACTTT. It encodes CASSPRQGSSYNSPLHF.

This chain joins TRBV18 and TRBJ1-1; D uncertain. Germline V gives CDR1 KGHSH, CDR2 LQKENI. The V end was cut by 3 bases, the J end by 11 bases, with 16 bases between. This CDR3 contains 13 residues. The CDR3 spells CASSPRDGEGAFF. The CDR3 DNA sequence: TGTGCCAGCTCACCTCGAGACGGAGAAGGGGCTTTCTTT.

V usage is TRBV28 and J usage is TRBJ2-5, with D uncertain. V lost 6 bases and J 0 bases, leaving 14 bases between the germline ends. The CDR3 runs to 15 residues. Germline CDR1 MDHEN, CDR2 SYDVKM. The CDR3 sequence: CASSIVGGNQETQYF. In nucleotides, the CDR3 is TGTGCCAGCAGCATAGTGGGTGGGAACCAAGAGACCCAGTACTTC. The full variable domain, in which reference TRBV28 and TRBJ2-5 provide the parts outside the CDR3, is DVKVTQSSRYLVKRTGEKVFLECVQDMDHENMFWYRQDPGLGLRLIYFSYDVKMKEKGDIPEGYSVSREKKERFSLILESASTNQTSMYLCASSIVGGNQETQYFGPGTRLLVL.

This chain joins TRBV5-1 and TRBJ2-1, with D hard to call. V lost 0 bases, J lost 0 bases, and 7 bases lay in between. Germline values: CDR1 SGHRS, CDR2 YFSETQ. The CDR3 is 15 amino acids. As DNA, the CDR3 is TGCGCCAGCAGCTTGGGGACCAGCTCCTACAATGAGCAGTTCTTC. Translated: CASSLGTSSYNEQFF.

The V call is TRBV11-2, the J call TRBJ2-7; TRBD1 aligns across 11 bases. Germline trimming cut 2 bases from V and 3 bases from J; bases unmatched to any gene: 3. Germline V gives CDR1 SGHAT, CDR2 FQNNGV. The CDR3 has 15 residues. DNA for the CDR3: TGTGCCAGCAGCTTACGGACAGGGGGCAACTACGAGCAGTACTTC. Translated, it gives CASSLRTGGNYEQYF.